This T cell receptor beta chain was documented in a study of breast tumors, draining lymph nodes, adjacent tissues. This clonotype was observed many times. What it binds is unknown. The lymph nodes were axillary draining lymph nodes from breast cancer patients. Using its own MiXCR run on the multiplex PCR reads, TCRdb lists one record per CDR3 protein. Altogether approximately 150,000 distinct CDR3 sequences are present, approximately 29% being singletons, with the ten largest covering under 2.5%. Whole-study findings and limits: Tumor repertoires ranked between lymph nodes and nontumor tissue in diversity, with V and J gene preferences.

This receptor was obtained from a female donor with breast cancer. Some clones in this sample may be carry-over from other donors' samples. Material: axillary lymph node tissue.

The chain's CDR3 is CASSYQINEQFF. For the CDR3, the DNA is TGTGCCAGCAGTTACCAAATCAATGAGCAGTTCTTC. The chain carries TRBV7-2 and TRBJ2-1, with no clear D. The CDR3 is 12 residues long. The germline V gene has CDR1 SGHTA and CDR2 FQGNSA. The V end was cut by 6 bases, the J end by 6 bases, with 9 bases between.